This T cell receptor beta chain was observed in a study of CD8 T cells in Susac syndrome. Reverse transcription of about 0.5 to 1 ug RNA was carried out with random hexamers. Across 54 Vbeta and 13 Jbeta, TCR beta CDR3 was amplified with immunoSEQ multiplex PCR. TCRdb called the immunoSEQ multiplex PCR reads again in MiXCR, with one record for every CDR3 protein. This table has 100,000 to 150,000 distinct CDR3 sequences, approximately 93% appearing once. For this clonotype: The antigen is undetermined.

The authors sequenced TCR beta from blood CD8+ and CD4+ T cells. Multiple sclerosis controls were treatment-naive patients with stable or active relapsing-remitting disease. V dropped 4 bases and J dropped 4 bases, with 13 bases sitting between them. In germline, CDR1 is PRHDT, CDR2 FYEKMQ (reference sequence). The CDR3 is made up of 14 amino acids. Broader study findings: The study conceded that relatively few individuals underwent its TCR sequencing and HLA analysis.

V and J are TRBV13 and TRBJ1-1, with D perhaps TRBD1 (5 bases). Material for sequencing was CD8+ T cells from PBMCs. The sequence came from a human donor with multiple sclerosis. For the CDR3, the DNA is TGTGCCAGCAGCTCGGGGCGGTGGGGCACTGAAGCTTTCTTT. This translates into CASSSGRWGTEAFF.